This T cell receptor (beta chain) stems from a study of breast tumors, draining lymph nodes, adjacent tissues. TCRdb called the multiplex PCR reads again in MiXCR, with one record for every CDR3 protein. Altogether about 20,000 distinct CDR3 sequences are present, around 50% being singletons, with the ten largest covering roughly 8%. Whole-study results and caveats: That most tumor T cells come from lymph nodes remained unproven. Tumor repertoires ranked between lymph nodes and nontumor tissue in diversity, with V and J gene preferences.

This CDR3 is built from 18 residues. The V and J ends lost 6 bases and 2 bases, in that order; junction bases with no gene match: 12. CDR1 is LGHNA and CDR2 is YNFKEQ in the germline V gene. Concerning this clonotype: Its target is not known.

The rearrangement joins TRBV4-2 to TRBJ2-7; 14 bases are shared with TRBD2. Source material: breast tumor tissue. The receptor's source is a female donor with breast cancer. Some clones in this sample may be carry-over from other donors' samples. CDR3 coding DNA: TGTGCCAGCAGTGACAGGGGGTCGACTAGCGGGAGGGCCTACGAGCAGTACTTC. The encoded protein is CASSDRGSTSGRAYEQYF.